One sample yielded the 28 T cell receptor beta chains listed below, sequenced in a study of CD8 T cells in ankylosing spondylitis. TCRdb processed the 5' RACE reads anew with MiXCR; each CDR3 protein has one entry. The sample contains some 240,000 distinct CDR3 sequences, 8% to 9.5% of which appear only once. Sequenced: blood, either unsorted or a sorted T cell fraction (not recorded which). These receptors were taken from a male donor with ankylosing spondylitis or in good health (not recorded which).

This clonotype came up many times. V and J are TRBV28 and TRBJ2-2; D is ambiguous. The V and J ends lost 4 bases and 6 bases respectively, with 9 bases between them. Per the germline V gene, CDR1 is MDHEN and CDR2 is SYDVKM. The CDR3 is made up of 13 amino acids. The CDR3 region is CASSWRQSGELFF. DNA for the CDR3: TGTGCCAGCAGTTGGCGTCAATCCGGGGAGCTGTTTTTT.

The sample holds many counts of this clonotype. The chain is built from TRBV20-1 and TRBJ1-1; D is perhaps TRBD1 (6 bases). Trimming took 5 bases from V and 1 from J, leaving 11 bases between them. The CDR3 loop spans 13 amino acids. CDR1 and CDR2 from the germline V gene are DFQATT and SNEGSKA (reference sequence). The CDR3 sequence is CSAFPQGNTEAFF. CDR3 coding DNA: TGCAGTGCTTTCCCACAGGGGAACACTGAAGCTTTCTTT.

In this sample, this clonotype turned up many times. This sequence joins TRBV20-1 and TRBJ2-7; TRBD2 matches 9 bases. Germline V lookup: CDR1 DFQATT, CDR2 SNEGSKA (reference sequence). The junction had 8 bases not matched to a gene; V was cut back by 5 bases and J by 0 bases. This CDR3 has 15 residues. The CDR3 sequence is CSAPTSGKSSYEQYF. Here the CDR3 DNA reads TGCAGTGCTCCGACTAGCGGAAAGAGCTCCTACGAGCAGTACTTC.

The table lists this clonotype with a few counts. CDR3 region: CASSEYKANEQFF. CDR3 sequence (DNA): TGTGCCAGCAGTGAATATAAGGCCAATGAGCAGTTCTTC. The chain links TRBV25-1 to TRBJ2-1; D is undetermined. Germline V gene data show CDR1 as MGHDK and CDR2 as SYGVNS. The CDR3 totals 13 residues. Trimming took 0 bases from V and 6 from J, leaving 6 bases between them. Full variable domain (outside the CDR3, taken from reference TRBV25-1 and TRBJ2-1): EADIYQTPRYLVIGTGKKITLECSQTMGHDKMYWYQQDPGMELHLIHYSYGVNSTEKGDLSSESTVSRIRTEHFPLTLESARPSHTSQYLCASSEYKANEQFFGPGTRLTVL.

The table lists this clonotype with many counts. V gene TRBV4-3 combines with J gene TRBJ2-1; D is unclear. CDR1 is LGHNA, CDR2 YSLEER, per germline. The CDR3 covers 14 residues. V gave up 0 bases and J gave up 9 bases, with 12 bases separating them. The CDR3: CASSQDTRVGEQFF. The CDR3 DNA reads TGCGCCAGCAGCCAAGATACTCGGGTAGGTGAGCAGTTCTTC.

This clonotype was counted ten times or more. The chain employs TRBV5-1 and TRBJ2-7, with TRBD2 identical over 8 bases. The CDR3 runs to 13 residues. V shed 3 bases, J shed 11 bases, and the junction held 10 bases outside the gene matches. Germline lookup yields CDR1 SGHRS and CDR2 YFSETQ. CDR3 DNA sequence: TGCGCCAGCAGCTCAGGCGGGGGGTATCCGAAGTACTTC. It encodes CASSSGGGYPKYF. Complete variable domain (other parts from reference TRBV5-1 and TRBJ2-7): KAGVTQTPRYLIKTRGQQVTLSCSPISGHRSVSWYQQTPGQGLQFLFEYFSETQRNKGNFPGRFSGRQFSNSRSEMNVSTLELGDSALYLCASSSGGGYPKYFGPGTRLTVT.

The rearrangement joins TRBV7-2 to TRBJ2-7, with 12 nucleotides matching TRBD1. The CDR3 has 15 residues. The germline CDR1 and CDR2 sequences are SGHTA and FQGNSA. Trimming took 1 base from V and 9 from J; bases not matched to a gene: 7. The CDR3 is CASSLGDRGQSPQYF. The CDR3 nucleotides are TGTGCCAGCAGCTTAGGGGACAGGGGGCAATCCCCGCAGTACTTC.

This clonotype was counted at least ten times. The J gene is TRBJ2-2, the V gene TRBV5-6; D is unclear. Germline V gene sequence: CDR1 SGHDT, CDR2 YYEEEE. This CDR3 has 16 residues. V lost 5 bases to trimming and J lost 0 bases, with 14 bases between them. CDR3 sequence reads: CASSRPSGANTGELFF. Here the CDR3 DNA reads TGTGCCAGCAGTAGGCCAAGTGGGGCGAACACCGGGGAGCTGTTTTTT.

This clonotype was seen ten or more times. This chain uses TRBV20-1 with TRBJ2-3; 9 positions match TRBD2. The CDR3 spans 16 residues. Unmatched junction bases numbered 7, after V lost 0 bases and J lost 3 bases. Per germline, CDR1 DFQATT and CDR2 SNEGSKA (reference sequence). The CDR3 here is CSARDLLAGSTDTQYF. DNA for the CDR3: TGCAGTGCTAGAGATCTCCTAGCGGGGTCTACAGATACGCAGTATTTT.

The V gene is TRBV7-3, the J gene TRBJ2-1; 7 nucleotides align to TRBD2. The V segment lost 3 bases and the J segment 9 bases; nucleotides outside the gene matches: 5. This CDR3 is 13 amino acids long. Germline assignment: CDR1 SGHTA and CDR2 FQGTGA. The DNA for the CDR3 is TGTGCCAGCAGCTTGGGGGGGTCTTTTGAGCAGTTCTTC. This sequence encodes CASSLGGSFEQFF.

This chain links TRBV27 with TRBJ2-7, with a possible D match to TRBD1 (5 bases). The germline gives CDR1 MNHEY, CDR2 SMNVEV (reference sequence). This CDR3 has 14 residues. V lost 3 bases and J lost 1, with 10 bases in between. CDR3 region: CASSFQGGSYEQYF. DNA of the CDR3: TGTGCCAGCAGTTTCCAGGGTGGGTCCTACGAGCAGTACTTC.

This clonotype has a count of ten or more. The chain uses TRBV4-3 and TRBJ1-2; 7 bases line up with TRBD1. Germline assignment: CDR1 LGHNA and CDR2 YSLEER. The CDR3 consists of 14 residues. V gave up 3 bases and J gave up 6 bases; unmatched junction bases: 7. CDR3 DNA sequence: TGCGCCAGCAGCCAGGACAGGTCGTGGGATGGCTACACCTTC. It codes for CASSQDRSWDGYTF.

This clonotype was seen repeatedly, ten times or more. The V and J genes are TRBV10-3 and TRBJ2-3, with 8 bases that match TRBD2. The length of the CDR3 is 15 residues. Trimming cost V 4 bases and J 0 bases; bases outside gene matches: 3. CDR1 is ENHRY and CDR2 is SYGVKD in the germline V gene. The CDR3: CAISAERGSTDTQYF. The CDR3, as DNA: TGTGCCATCAGTGCGGAGCGGGGGAGCACAGATACGCAGTATTTT.

This clonotype was counted many times. The V and J genes are TRBV15 and TRBJ1-4, with 8 bases matching TRBD1. The CDR3 totals 15 residues. CDR1 LNHNV and CDR2 YYDKDF come from the germline V gene (reference sequence). Losses at the gene ends were 3 bases for V and 2 bases for J; bases not matched to a gene: 2. In DNA form, the CDR3 reads TGTGCCACCAGCAGGTGGACAGGGACTAATGAAAAACTGTTTTTT. Translation: CATSRWTGTNEKLFF. Together with reference TRBV15 and TRBJ1-4, the CDR3 gives the full variable domain: DAMVIQNPRYQVTQFGKPVTLSCSQTLNHNVMYWYQQKSSQAPKLLFHYYDKDFNNEADTPDNFQSRRPNTSFCFLDIRSPGLGDTAMYLCATSRWTGTNEKLFFGSGTQLSVL.

In this sample, this clonotype turned up many times. V is TRBV7-2 and J is TRBJ2-1, with 7 bases aligning to TRBD2. The CDR3 sequence is 16 residues long. Germline CDR1 and CDR2: SGHTA and FQGNSA. Trimming cost V 1 base and J 0 bases; bases outside gene matches: 3. The CDR3 protein is CASSLVSGSSYNEQFF. CDR3 coding DNA: TGTGCCAGCAGCTTAGTTAGCGGGTCCTCCTACAATGAGCAGTTCTTC.

The genes are TRBV7-2 and TRBJ2-7; tentative D call: TRBD1 (6 bases). This CDR3 has 14 amino acids. Germline CDR1 is SGHTA and CDR2 is FQGNSA. V shed 3 bases and J shed 0 bases, with 9 bases lying between them. Written as DNA, the CDR3 is TGTGCCAGCAGCTTGTCAGGGGTCTCCTACGAGCAGTACTTC. Protein sequence: CASSLSGVSYEQYF.

This clonotype was found many times. The J gene is TRBJ1-2, the V gene TRBV9; weak D call: TRBD1 (5 bases). This CDR3 contains 14 residues. V was pared by 0 bases and J by 4 bases, with 10 bases between. CDR1 SGDLS and CDR2 YYNGEE come from the germline V gene. The CDR3 sequence is CASSVEQAPYGYTF. CDR3 nucleotides: TGTGCCAGCAGCGTAGAACAGGCCCCCTATGGCTACACCTTC. Complete variable domain (other parts from reference TRBV9 and TRBJ1-2): DSGVTQTPKHLITATGQRVTLRCSPRSGDLSVYWYQQSLDQGLQFLIQYYNGEERAKGNILERFSAQQFPDLHSELNLSSLELGDSALYFCASSVEQAPYGYTFGSGTRLTVV.

At least ten counts were recorded for this clonotype. DNA of the CDR3: TGTGCCAGCAGCCTGACGGGGGGCTGGGGAGGCTACACCTTC. Its translation: CASSLTGGWGGYTF. The V gene is TRBV14, the J gene TRBJ1-2, with D possibly matching TRBD1 (6 bases). V lost 4 bases to trimming and J lost 8 bases, with 17 bases between them. This CDR3 spans 14 amino acids. Germline loops: CDR1 SGHDN, CDR2 FVKESK.

The genes are TRBV20-1 and TRBJ2-3, with TRBD1 matching 7 bases. V trimming: 6 bases; J trimming: 2 bases; junction bases outside the gene matches: 17. The CDR3 totals 17 residues. The germline V gene has CDR1 DFQATT and CDR2 SNEGSKA (reference sequence). CDR3 loop: CSAIVPWTGGFTDTQYF. The CDR3, as DNA: TGCAGTGCCATCGTCCCCTGGACAGGCGGGTTCACAGATACGCAGTATTTT.

This clonotype showed up many times. V is TRBV19 and J is TRBJ2-7; D might be TRBD1 or TRBD2, each matching 6 bases. The CDR3 has 14 amino acids. V was clipped by 1 base and J by 5 bases, with 12 bases between them. CDR1 is LNHDA and CDR2 is SQIVND in the germline V gene (reference sequence). The CDR3 nucleotides are TGTGCCAGTAGTATAGGGCCGGGGGCCCACGAGCAGTACTTC. Translating gives CASSIGPGAHEQYF.

This clonotype was picked up many times. The rearrangement uses TRBV7-9 and TRBJ1-2; the match to TRBD1 covers 7 bases. The germline V gene encodes CDR1 SEHNR and CDR2 FQNEAQ (reference sequence). V was clipped by 3 bases and J by 0 bases; unmatched bases: 1. The CDR3 totals 14 residues. CDR3: CASSLTGSNYGYTF. The CDR3 DNA reads as TGTGCCAGCAGCTTGACAGGGTCTAACTATGGCTACACCTTC.

The rearrangement links TRBV10-3 to TRBJ2-3, with 13 bases lining up with TRBD2. Germline values: CDR1 ENHRY, CDR2 SYGVKD. The CDR3 runs 15 residues. V gave up 9 bases and J gave up 4 bases; unmatched junction bases: 7. CDR3 region: CAIKPGTSGADTQYF. The CDR3 DNA sequence: TGTGCCATAAAACCCGGGACTAGCGGGGCAGATACGCAGTATTTT.

This clonotype showed up just a few times. This chain links TRBV7-2 with TRBJ2-4; possible D gene TRBD2, 5 bases. Trimming stripped 6 bases from V and 8 bases from J, with 20 bases between. The CDR3 runs to 15 residues. CDR1 SGHTA and CDR2 FQGNSA come from the germline V gene. CDR3 sequence: CASSPDYRSEDIQYF. In DNA, the CDR3 is TGTGCCAGCAGTCCAGACTATCGTTCGGAGGACATTCAGTACTTC. Full variable domain (missing parts from reference TRBV7-2 and TRBJ2-4): GAGVSQSPSNKVTEKGKDVELRCDPISGHTALYWYRQSLGQGLEFLIYFQGNSAPDKSGLPSDRFSAERTGGSVSTLTIQRTQQEDSAVYLCASSPDYRSEDIQYFGAGTRLSVL.

This clonotype was picked up many times. The chain combines TRBV11-1 with TRBJ2-3; D assignment may be TRBD1 or TRBD2 (5 bases each). Germline CDR1 and CDR2: SGHAT and FQDESV (reference sequence). The CDR3 is made up of 19 amino acids. V was clipped by 4 bases and J by 2 bases, with 25 bases between them. DNA of the CDR3: TGTGCCAGCAGCTCCGCGTGGGACGTGAACCTTCTAACCACAGATACGCAGTATTTT. The encoded protein is CASSSAWDVNLLTTDTQYF.

This clonotype was seen many times. CDR3 amino acids: CSAKGSGYHREQFF. The CDR3 DNA sequence: TGCAGTGCCAAGGGGTCGGGCTACCATCGTGAGCAGTTCTTC. The chain joins TRBV20-1 to TRBJ2-1, with D tentatively TRBD1 (5 bases). CDR3 size: 14 residues. V lost 6 bases and J 9 bases, leaving 21 bases between the germline ends. The germline V gene has CDR1 DFQATT and CDR2 SNEGSKA (reference sequence).

The chain employs TRBV12-3 or TRBV12-4 and TRBJ2-1, with D perhaps TRBD2 (7 bases). The CDR3 length is 17 residues. Trimming stripped 7 bases from V and 6 bases from J, with 25 bases between. The CDR3, as DNA: TGTGCCAGCAAGCTGCTCTGGGGGGGCCCCCCGTGCAATGAGCAGTTCTTC. This codes for CASKLLWGGPPCNEQFF.

This clonotype was observed a handful of times. V and J are TRBV4-1 and TRBJ1-5, with a weak D call TRBD1 (5 bases). Trimming shortened V by 4 bases and J by 5 bases, and 15 bases separated the two germline ends. The germline V gene has CDR1 MGHRA and CDR2 YSYEKL. CDR3 length: 15 amino acids. The CDR3: CASSLQGGKDQPQHF. CDR3 sequence (DNA): TGCGCCAGCAGCCTCCAGGGAGGGAAGGATCAGCCCCAGCATTTT.

Regarding this clonotype: A much bigger clone sits one base away, suggesting this may be a read error. The chain has TRBV7-2 and TRBJ2-3; the D gene could be TRBD1 or TRBD2 (6 bases each). This CDR3 region has 16 residues. Germline assignment: CDR1 SGHTA and CDR2 FQGNSA. The CDR3 bases are TGTGCCAGCGGCTTAGAGGGGGTAGCGGCCACAGATACGCAGTATTTT. This encodes CASGLEGVAATDTQYF.